This T cell receptor beta chain was retrieved from a study of identical twins. MiXCR, applied by TCRdb to the 5' RACE reads, yields one record per CDR3 protein. The sample carries more than 1.5 million distinct CDR3 sequences, roughly 35% recorded once. The CDR3 contains 13 residues. Trimming shortened V by 2 bases and J by 7 bases, and 12 bases separated the two germline ends. CDR1 and CDR2 from the germline V gene are DFQATT and SNEGSKA (reference sequence). The chain has TRBV20-1 and TRBJ1-5, with a tentative D call TRBD1 (6 bases). The source of this sequence is a newborn girl in good health. Input material: cord blood. CDR3 in amino acids: CSARRGAWQPQHF. In DNA form, the CDR3 reads TGCAGTGCTAGACGGGGGGCATGGCAGCCCCAGCATTTT.